The sequence of this T cell receptor (beta chain) was determined in a study of T cell clusters in autoimmune cytopenias. Overall study results and limits: TRB repertoire shifts in secondary cytopenia and chronic lymphocytic leukemia mostly reflected lymphoma, not autoimmunity. Functional roles of the in silico T cell clusters still await experimental validation. Healthy donors had almost three-fold more exclusive TRB clusters than active autoimmune hepatitis patients. Clustering suggested that physiological T cell clusters were missing in primary autoimmune cytopenia patients.

Each sample's input was 200 to 300 ng genomic DNA, about 38,000 genome equivalents. The CDR3 has 14 residues. In germline, CDR1 is SGHTA, CDR2 FQGNSA. In regard to this clonotype: What it recognizes is unknown.

Multiplex touch-down PCR amplified TRB using TRB-A and TRB-B pools in one tube. TCRdb reprocessed the multiplex PCR reads, with one entry per CDR3 protein and no DNA. This sample's clone table lists under 2,500 distinct CDR3 sequences. V usage is TRBV7-2 and J usage is TRBJ2-2; TCRdb reports TRBD1, a call that lacks DNA to check it against. Sequenced sample: peripheral blood. This receptor was identified in a human donor with an autoimmune cytopenia or autoimmune hepatitis (not recorded which). CDR3 sequence reads: CASRLGGSAGELFF.